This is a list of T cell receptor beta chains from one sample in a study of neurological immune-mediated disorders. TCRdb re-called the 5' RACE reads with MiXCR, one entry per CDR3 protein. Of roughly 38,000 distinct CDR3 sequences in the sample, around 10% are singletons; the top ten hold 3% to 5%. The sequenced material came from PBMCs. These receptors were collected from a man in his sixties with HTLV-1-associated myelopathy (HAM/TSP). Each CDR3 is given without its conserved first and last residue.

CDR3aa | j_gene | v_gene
ASSAYGSTTDTQY | TRBJ2-3 | TRBV12-3/TRBV12-4
ASSDKTGASTDTQY | TRBJ2-3 | TRBV6-1
ASSLEEFQNTEAF | TRBJ1-1 | TRBV7-9
SAREVSVMEQF | TRBJ2-1 | TRBV20-1
ASSAQGGNTEAF | TRBJ1-1 | TRBV5-1
ASSFRTGGVDQPQH | TRBJ1-5 | TRBV12-3/TRBV12-4
SARPGATNSEAF | TRBJ1-1 | TRBV20-1
AGREAGGSTDTQY | TRBJ2-3 | TRBV5-1
SATLAGVSYNEQF | TRBJ2-1 | TRBV20-1
SVEALAGNGYT | TRBJ1-2 | TRBV29-1
ASSRAKNTGELF | TRBJ2-2 | TRBV3-1
ASSLTGGTIQETQY | TRBJ2-5 | TRBV7-9
ASSLGDRVPTMRQF | TRBJ2-1 | TRBV5-1
ASKREIDTQY | TRBJ2-3 | TRBV2
ASTDSYKIGYNSPLH | TRBJ1-6 | TRBV10-2
ASSQDFTGTY | TRBJ2-7 | TRBV28
ASSQGLLTYEQY | TRBJ2-7 | TRBV4-1
ASSFETSGRGEQY | TRBJ2-7 | TRBV27
SARDLVSGANVLT | TRBJ2-6 | TRBV20-1
ASSLVGGGVGDTQY | TRBJ2-3 | TRBV7-2
ASSPGLDLFADTQY | TRBJ2-3 | TRBV9
ASSEAPTSGTLKNEQF | TRBJ2-1 | TRBV6-1
ASSLKWASGRTYNEQF | TRBJ2-1 | TRBV4-2
ASSPAGILHTGELF | TRBJ2-2 | TRBV5-5
ASSQDRPPSYEQY | TRBJ2-7 | TRBV5-1
ASSLRLAGQETQY | TRBJ2-5 | TRBV5-1
ASSKAYGRGAYEQY | TRBJ2-7 | TRBV21-1
AISGTGAANDGYT | TRBJ1-2 | TRBV10-3
ASSPQFVTTEAF | TRBJ1-1 | TRBV5-1
ASPTGGGGNEQF | TRBJ2-1 | TRBV7-2
ASSFILQRTDTQY | TRBJ2-3 | TRBV28
ASSTLSGTVNTEAF | TRBJ1-1 | TRBV5-1
SVVNSGDGYT | TRBJ1-2 | TRBV29-1
ASSPPERLSYGYT | TRBJ1-2 | TRBV18
ASSDRREGLETQY | TRBJ2-5 | TRBV2
ASSLGTGGNQPQH | TRBJ1-5 | TRBV27
ASSFTPKTYEQY | TRBJ2-7 | TRBV5-1
ASSSTLTGTLSRTGELF | TRBJ2-2 | TRBV27
ASSPRRGADEKLF | TRBJ1-4 | TRBV5-1
ASSPVADGSQPQH | TRBJ1-5 | TRBV18
ASSQGSGYLGQF | TRBJ2-1 | TRBV14
ASSQAPLALQETQY | TRBJ2-5 | TRBV4-1
ASSLGQGTEAF | TRBJ1-1 | TRBV7-3
ASSLIPGPPHTQY | TRBJ2-3 | TRBV5-1
ASSPGRQSQSGYT | TRBJ1-2 | TRBV5-1
ASSPKLAGVVEQF | TRBJ2-1 | TRBV7-3
ASMISFSGDQPQH | TRBJ1-5 | TRBV10-1
ASSPVGTGQETQY | TRBJ2-5 | TRBV5-1
ASSIGQGNIQY | TRBJ2-4 | TRBV5-1
SVEDEFIAVYRGYT | TRBJ1-2 | TRBV29-1
ASTRASADTQY | TRBJ2-3 | TRBV10-2